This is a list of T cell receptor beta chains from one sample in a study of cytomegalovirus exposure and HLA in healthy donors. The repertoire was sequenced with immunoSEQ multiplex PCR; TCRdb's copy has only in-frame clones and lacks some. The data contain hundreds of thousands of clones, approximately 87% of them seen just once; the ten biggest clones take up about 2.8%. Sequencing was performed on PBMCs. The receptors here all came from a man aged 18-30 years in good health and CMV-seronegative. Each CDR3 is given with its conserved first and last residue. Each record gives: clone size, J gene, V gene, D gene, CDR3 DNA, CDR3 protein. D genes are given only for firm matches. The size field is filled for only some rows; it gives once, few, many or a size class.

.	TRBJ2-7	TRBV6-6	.	TGTGCCAGCAGTTACTCTCAGGGGCTGGGCTACGAGCAGTACTTC	CASSYSQGLGYEQYF
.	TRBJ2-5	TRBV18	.	TGTGCCAGCTCACCACCTTCACGAGGGGGAGAGACCCAGTACTTC	CASSPPSRGGETQYF
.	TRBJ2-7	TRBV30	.	TGTGCCTGTAAGATGGAGGGAGTGGGACCTTACGAGCAGTACTTC	CACKMEGVGPYEQYF
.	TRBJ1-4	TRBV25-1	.	TGTGCCAGCAGTGAACCCAGGGCGACTAATGAAAAACTGTTTTTT	CASSEPRATNEKLFF
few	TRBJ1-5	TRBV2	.	TGTGCCAGCAGTGAACAGGGGATAATCGGTCAGCCCCAGCATTTT	CASSEQGIIGQPQHF
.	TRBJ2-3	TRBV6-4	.	TGTGCCAGCAGTGACGTGCGGGATGCGACAGATACGCAGTATTTT	CASSDVRDATDTQYF
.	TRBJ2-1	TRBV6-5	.	TGTGCCAGCAGTTCCCTGAGCTCCTACAATGAGCAGTTCTTC	CASSSLSSYNEQFF
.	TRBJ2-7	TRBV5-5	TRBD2	TGTGCCAGCAGACCCCGCGAGGGAGGGAACTACGAGCAGTACTTC	CASRPREGGNYEQYF
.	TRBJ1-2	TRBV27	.	TGTGCCAGCAGTTTATCGTCGGGTTCCGGCTACACCTTC	CASSLSSGSGYTF
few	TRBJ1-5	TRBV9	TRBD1	TGTGCCAGCAGCGCGGGACAGATCAATCAGCCCCAGCATTTT	CASSAGQINQPQHF
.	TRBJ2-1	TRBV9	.	TGTGCCAGCAGCGTAGGGGTAGGGAGCTCCTACAATGAGCAGTTCTTC	CASSVGVGSSYNEQFF
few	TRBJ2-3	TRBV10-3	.	TGTGCCACAGACAGGTCAGGAGCGGATACGCAGTATTTT	CATDRSGADTQYF
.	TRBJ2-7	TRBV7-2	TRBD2	TGTGCCAGCAGCTTTGGGACTAGCCTCTCCTACGAGCAGTACTTC	CASSFGTSLSYEQYF
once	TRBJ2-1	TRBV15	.	TGTGCCACCAGCACAGGGTGGGGATACAATGAGCAGTTCTTC	CATSTGWGYNEQFF
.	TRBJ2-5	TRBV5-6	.	TGTGCCAGCAGCTTCCAGCGGACTAAAGAGACCCAGTACTTC	CASSFQRTKETQYF
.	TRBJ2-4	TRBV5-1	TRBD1	TGCGCCAGCAGCTTGGAGGGGACAGGGACGAACATTCAGTACTTC	CASSLEGTGTNIQYF
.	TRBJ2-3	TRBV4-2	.	TGTGCCAGCAGCCAAGGCGGGCAGTCCACAGATACGCAGTATTTT	CASSQGGQSTDTQYF
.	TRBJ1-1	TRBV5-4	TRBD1	TGTGCCAGCAGCTGGACGACAGGGAGATACACTGAAGCTTTCTTT	CASSWTTGRYTEAFF
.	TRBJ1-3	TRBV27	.	TGTGCCAGCAGCCACCTCCCCGGGACGGGGGGCAACACCATATATTTT	CASSHLPGTGGNTIYF
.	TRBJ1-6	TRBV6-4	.	TGTGCCAGCAGTGACTCTCAGGGAGGCTCACCCCTCCACTTT	CASSDSQGGSPLHF
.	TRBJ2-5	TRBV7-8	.	TGTGCCAGCAGCCCCCATTCGGGTGTTCAAGAGACCCAGTACTTC	CASSPHSGVQETQYF
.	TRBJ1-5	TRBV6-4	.	TGTGCCAGCAGTGTATGGGGGGTCAATCAGCCCCAGCATTTT	CASSVWGVNQPQHF
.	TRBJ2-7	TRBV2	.	TGTGCCGGTGCTAGCCCAGTCTCAATCTACGAGCAGTACTTC	CAGASPVSIYEQYF